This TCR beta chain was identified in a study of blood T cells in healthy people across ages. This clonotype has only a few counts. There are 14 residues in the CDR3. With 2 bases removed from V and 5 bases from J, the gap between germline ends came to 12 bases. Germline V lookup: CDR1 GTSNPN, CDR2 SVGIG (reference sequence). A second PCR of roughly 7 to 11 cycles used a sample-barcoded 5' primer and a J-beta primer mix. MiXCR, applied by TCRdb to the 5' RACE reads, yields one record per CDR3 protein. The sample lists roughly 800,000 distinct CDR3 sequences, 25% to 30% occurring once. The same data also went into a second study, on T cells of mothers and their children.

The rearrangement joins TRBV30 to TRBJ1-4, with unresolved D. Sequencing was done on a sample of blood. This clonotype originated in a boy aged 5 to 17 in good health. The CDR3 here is CAWSIVSKNEKLFF. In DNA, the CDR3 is TGTGCCTGGAGTATCGTCAGCAAGAATGAAAAACTGTTTTTT. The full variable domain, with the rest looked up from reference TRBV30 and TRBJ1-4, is SQTIHQWPATLVQPVGSPLSLECTVEGTSNPNLYWYRQAAGRGLQLLFYSVGIGQISSEVPQNLSASRPQDRQFILSSKKLLLSDSGFYLCAWSIVSKNEKLFFGSGTQLSVL.